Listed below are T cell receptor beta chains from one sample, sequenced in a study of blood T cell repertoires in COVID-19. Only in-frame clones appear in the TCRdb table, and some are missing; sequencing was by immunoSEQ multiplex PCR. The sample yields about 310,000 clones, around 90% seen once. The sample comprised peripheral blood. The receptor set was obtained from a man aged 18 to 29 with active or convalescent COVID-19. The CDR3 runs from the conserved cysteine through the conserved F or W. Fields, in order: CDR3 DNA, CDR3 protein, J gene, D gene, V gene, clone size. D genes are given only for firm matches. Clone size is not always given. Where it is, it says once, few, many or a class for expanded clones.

cdr3_nt: TGTGCCAGCAGCCAGAGGGCGAATGTAGGGCAGTACTTC
cdr3_aa: CASSQRANVGQYF
j_call: TRBJ2-7
d_call: .
v_call: TRBV12-3/TRBV12-4
clone_size: .

cdr3_nt: TGTGCCAGCAGCCAAGATTCACAGGCCTACGAGCAGTACTTC
cdr3_aa: CASSQDSQAYEQYF
j_call: TRBJ2-7
d_call: .
v_call: TRBV4-2
clone_size: once

cdr3_nt: TGTGCCAGCAGTTACCCACGGACAGCTTCCTACAATGAGCAGTTCTTC
cdr3_aa: CASSYPRTASYNEQFF
j_call: TRBJ2-1
d_call: .
v_call: TRBV6-2/TRBV6-3
clone_size: once

cdr3_nt: TGTGCCAGTAGTACAGGGACAGGGAGTTACGAGCAGTACTTC
cdr3_aa: CASSTGTGSYEQYF
j_call: TRBJ2-7
d_call: TRBD1
v_call: TRBV19
clone_size: .

cdr3_nt: TGTGCCAGCAGTTTATACAGGGCCGGGACCCAGTACTTC
cdr3_aa: CASSLYRAGTQYF
j_call: TRBJ2-5
d_call: .
v_call: TRBV27
clone_size: .

cdr3_nt: TGTGCCAGCAGCCAATCGACTAGCGGGGGCAGAGGTGAGCAGTTCTTC
cdr3_aa: CASSQSTSGGRGEQFF
j_call: TRBJ2-1
d_call: TRBD2
v_call: TRBV16
clone_size: few

cdr3_nt: TGTGCCAGCAGTTTCCCCGGGTTGACTGAAGCTTTCTTT
cdr3_aa: CASSFPGLTEAFF
j_call: TRBJ1-1
d_call: .
v_call: TRBV28
clone_size: .

cdr3_nt: TGTGCCACCAGCAAGGGACTAGCGGGAGGGCCCGGCTACAATGAGCAGTTCTTC
cdr3_aa: CATSKGLAGGPGYNEQFF
j_call: TRBJ2-1
d_call: TRBD2
v_call: TRBV15
clone_size: .

cdr3_nt: TGTGCCAGCAGTATAACAAACACTGAAGCTTTCTTT
cdr3_aa: CASSITNTEAFF
j_call: TRBJ1-1
d_call: .
v_call: TRBV6-5
clone_size: .

cdr3_nt: TGTGCCAGCAGCCCCCGGTCGGGGGACCTACTCGGAGGTAATCAGCCCCAGCATTTT
cdr3_aa: CASSPRSGDLLGGNQPQHF
j_call: TRBJ1-5
d_call: .
v_call: TRBV7-8
clone_size: .

cdr3_nt: TGTGCCAGCAGAACCGGGACAGGGGGCGAAAATGAAGCTTTCTTT
cdr3_aa: CASRTGTGGENEAFF
j_call: TRBJ1-1
d_call: TRBD1
v_call: TRBV27
clone_size: .

cdr3_nt: TGTGCTAGTGGTTTGGACACAGGGTGGGGTGGCTACACCTTC
cdr3_aa: CASGLDTGWGGYTF
j_call: TRBJ1-2
d_call: .
v_call: TRBV12-5
clone_size: .

cdr3_nt: TGCGCCAGCAGCCAAGAAACGGGGGGGAGTTACAATGAGCAGTTCTTC
cdr3_aa: CASSQETGGSYNEQFF
j_call: TRBJ2-1
d_call: TRBD2
v_call: TRBV4-3
clone_size: .

cdr3_nt: TGTGCCAGCAGCCAAATACTACGGGAGACCCAGTACTTC
cdr3_aa: CASSQILRETQYF
j_call: TRBJ2-5
d_call: .
v_call: TRBV14
clone_size: .

cdr3_nt: TGTGCCAGCAGCCGGACAACAGGGGGTCTGGGAAACACCATATATTTT
cdr3_aa: CASSRTTGGLGNTIYF
j_call: TRBJ1-3
d_call: TRBD1
v_call: TRBV7-8
clone_size: .

cdr3_nt: TGCAGCGTTGGGGGACAGGGAGGTCAGCCCCAGCATTTT
cdr3_aa: CSVGGQGGQPQHF
j_call: TRBJ1-5
d_call: TRBD1
v_call: TRBV29-1
clone_size: few

cdr3_nt: TGTGCCAGCAGCCCCGCGGGAGGGGGCAGTTCAGATACGCAGTATTTT
cdr3_aa: CASSPAGGGSSDTQYF
j_call: TRBJ2-3
d_call: TRBD2
v_call: TRBV6-6
clone_size: .

cdr3_nt: TGTGCCAGCAGACGCCTAGCGGAGAGCTCCTACGAGCAGTACTTC
cdr3_aa: CASRRLAESSYEQYF
j_call: TRBJ2-7
d_call: TRBD2
v_call: TRBV28
clone_size: .

cdr3_nt: TGTGCCAGCAGCCGCTGGACAGGGGTGAACACTGAAGCTTTCTTT
cdr3_aa: CASSRWTGVNTEAFF
j_call: TRBJ1-1
d_call: TRBD1
v_call: TRBV7-9
clone_size: .

cdr3_nt: TGCGCCAGCAGCCACCTAGCGGGGTCAAACTACGAGCAGTACTTC
cdr3_aa: CASSHLAGSNYEQYF
j_call: TRBJ2-7
d_call: TRBD2
v_call: TRBV4-1
clone_size: .

cdr3_nt: TGCGCCAGCAGCCAAGATGGTCAGGGGGACAATCAGCCCCAGCATTTT
cdr3_aa: CASSQDGQGDNQPQHF
j_call: TRBJ1-5
d_call: TRBD1
v_call: TRBV4-1
clone_size: once

cdr3_nt: TGTGCCAGCAGTTACACTAGCCAGGGTACGCAGTATTTT
cdr3_aa: CASSYTSQGTQYF
j_call: TRBJ2-3
d_call: .
v_call: TRBV6-2/TRBV6-3
clone_size: once

cdr3_nt: TGTGCCAGCAGCTCTAGGGGACTGGGGCAGATGAGTAGCGAGCAGTACTTC
cdr3_aa: CASSSRGLGQMSSEQYF
j_call: TRBJ2-7
d_call: .
v_call: TRBV14
clone_size: .

cdr3_nt: TGTGCCATCAGTGAGTCGGCTGGGACAGGGGCTCCCGGAAGAGATACGCAGTATTTT
cdr3_aa: CAISESAGTGAPGRDTQYF
j_call: TRBJ2-3
d_call: TRBD1
v_call: TRBV10-3
clone_size: .

cdr3_nt: TGTGCCGCCAGGACAGGGGGTAACTATGGCTACACCTTC
cdr3_aa: CAARTGGNYGYTF
j_call: TRBJ1-2
d_call: TRBD1
v_call: TRBV6-5
clone_size: .

cdr3_nt: TGTGCCAGCTCACAAACCCGGGAAGAAGCTTTCTTT
cdr3_aa: CASSQTREEAFF
j_call: TRBJ1-1
d_call: .
v_call: TRBV18
clone_size: .

cdr3_nt: TGTGCCAGCAGCGCTGGGACATTTTCACCCCTCCACTTT
cdr3_aa: CASSAGTFSPLHF
j_call: TRBJ1-6
d_call: .
v_call: TRBV7-8
clone_size: .

cdr3_nt: TGTGCCAGCAGCCAAGATAGGGACTCCTCTGGGGCCAACGTCCTGACTTTC
cdr3_aa: CASSQDRDSSGANVLTF
j_call: TRBJ2-6
d_call: .
v_call: TRBV4-2
clone_size: .

cdr3_nt: TGTGCCAGCAGCCGGACGGGAAGGCAAGAGACCCAGTACTTC
cdr3_aa: CASSRTGRQETQYF
j_call: TRBJ2-5
d_call: .
v_call: TRBV7-6
clone_size: .

cdr3_nt: TGTGCCAGCACCGGGGAGCCGAATAAGAATGGCTACACCTTC
cdr3_aa: CASTGEPNKNGYTF
j_call: TRBJ1-2
d_call: .
v_call: TRBV25-1
clone_size: .

cdr3_nt: TGCAGCGTTGTAGGGACTAGCGATGTAAATGAGCAGTTCTTC
cdr3_aa: CSVVGTSDVNEQFF
j_call: TRBJ2-1
d_call: TRBD2
v_call: TRBV29-1
clone_size: once

cdr3_nt: TGTGCCAGCAGCCCACTAGCGGGAGGGGGCGAGCAGTACTTC
cdr3_aa: CASSPLAGGGEQYF
j_call: TRBJ2-7
d_call: TRBD2
v_call: TRBV7-7
clone_size: .